This T cell receptor (beta chain) emerged from a study of OX40 agonist ivuxolimab in advanced cancers. Overall study context: Ivuxolimab, an agonist antibody against OX40 (CD134), was given to patients.

Clones were sequenced by immunoSEQ multiplex PCR, and TCRdb holds only the in-frame ones, with some missing. The top ten clones hold 5.5% of a sample with around 62,000 clones, almost 85% of them seen once. Study-wide results and caveats: Mean expanded clone counts were higher in CD8+ than CD4+ T cells.

Worth noting for this clone: Its antigen remains unknown.

Exclusion applied to patients with autoimmune disease history or systemic immunosuppression. The trim removed 1 base at V and 4 bases at J, leaving 3 bases unmatched. Germline CDR1 and CDR2: KGHSH and LQKENI. The CDR3 is made up of 15 amino acids. The TCR comes from an adult with an advanced solid tumor such as melanoma, head and neck, liver or kidney cancer. Here the sequenced sample was CD4+ or CD8+ T cells sorted from blood, taken in a trial of the OX40 agonist ivuxolimab. The chain couples TRBV18 to TRBJ1-4; 7 bases are shared with TRBD1. CDR3 DNA sequence: TGTGCCAGCTCACCACAGGGGGCTGGTAATGAAAAACTGTTTTTT. Encoded protein: CASSPQGAGNEKLFF. The full variable domain, rest sourced from reference TRBV18 and TRBJ1-4, is NAGVMQNPRHLVRRRGQEARLRCSPMKGHSHVYWYRQLPEEGLKFMVYLQKENIIDESGMPKERFSAEFPKEGPSILRIQQVVRGDSAAYFCASSPQGAGNEKLFFGSGTQLSVL.